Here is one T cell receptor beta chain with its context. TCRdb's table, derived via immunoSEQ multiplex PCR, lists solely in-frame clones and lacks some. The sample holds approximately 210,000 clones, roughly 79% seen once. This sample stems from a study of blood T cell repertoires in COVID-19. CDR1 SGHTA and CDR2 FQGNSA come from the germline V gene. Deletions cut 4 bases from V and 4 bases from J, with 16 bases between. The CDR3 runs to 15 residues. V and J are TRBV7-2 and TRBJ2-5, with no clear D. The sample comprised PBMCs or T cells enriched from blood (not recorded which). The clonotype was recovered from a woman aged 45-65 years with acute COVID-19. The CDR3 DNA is TGTGCCAGCAGCTCGTCATATAACGTCAGAGAGACCCAGTACTTC. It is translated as CASSSSYNVRETQYF.